This T cell receptor beta chain was retrieved from a study of STAT5B mutations in CD4+ large granular lymphocyte leukemia. Regarding the study as a whole: Main leukemic clonotypes were patient-specific, but around 25% appeared at low frequency elsewhere.

Only in-frame clones appear in the TCRdb table, and some are missing; sequencing was by immunoSEQ multiplex PCR. The table shows about 30,000 clones, with approximately 71% occurring only once. This clone was picked up a small number of times. Its antigen is not known. Sequencing was performed on CD4+ T cells from blood buffy coats. The receptor comes from a human donor in good health.

This chain's CDR3 is CASSLTGQASLKAFF. CDR3 nucleotides: TGTGCCAGCAGCCTAACGGGACAGGCGTCTTTGAAAGCTTTCTTT. The chain recombines TRBV5-8 with TRBJ1-1; 8 bases map to TRBD1. The CDR3 is made up of 15 amino acids. The germline CDR1 and CDR2 sequences are SGHTS and YDEGEE. V dropped 4 bases and J dropped 9; count of bases not matched to a gene: 14.